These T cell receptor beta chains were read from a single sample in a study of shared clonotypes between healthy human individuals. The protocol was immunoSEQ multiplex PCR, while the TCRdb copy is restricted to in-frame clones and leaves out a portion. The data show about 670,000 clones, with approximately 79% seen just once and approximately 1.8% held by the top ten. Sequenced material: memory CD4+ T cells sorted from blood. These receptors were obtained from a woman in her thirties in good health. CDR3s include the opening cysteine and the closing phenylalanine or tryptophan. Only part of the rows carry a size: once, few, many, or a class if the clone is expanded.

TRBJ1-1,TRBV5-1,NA,CASSSQPLGTGNTEAFF
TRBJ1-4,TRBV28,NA,CASSPAGTVNEKLFF
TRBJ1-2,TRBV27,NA,CASSARMDSYGYTF
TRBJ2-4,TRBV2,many,CASSEATAKNIQYF
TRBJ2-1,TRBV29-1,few,CSVDAGTRSYNEQFF
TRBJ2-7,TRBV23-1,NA,CASSQKTYEQYF
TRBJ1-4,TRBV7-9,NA,CASSQQGRANEKLFF
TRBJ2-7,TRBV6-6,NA,CASSYLGISSYEQYF
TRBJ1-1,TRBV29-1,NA,CSVDRVMNTEAFF
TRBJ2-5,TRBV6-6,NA,CASSYRIGQTQYF
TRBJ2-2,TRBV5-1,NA,CASSPAGDSTGELFF
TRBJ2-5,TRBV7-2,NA,CASSLVALAPVGETQYF
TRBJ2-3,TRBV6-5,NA,CASSSPRGRGTDTQYF
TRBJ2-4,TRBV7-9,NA,CASSPRSF
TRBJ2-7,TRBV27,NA,CASSSDSTYEQYF
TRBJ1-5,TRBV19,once,CASSIGTKNQPQHF
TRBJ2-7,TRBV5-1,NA,CASSPGTSGTYEQYF